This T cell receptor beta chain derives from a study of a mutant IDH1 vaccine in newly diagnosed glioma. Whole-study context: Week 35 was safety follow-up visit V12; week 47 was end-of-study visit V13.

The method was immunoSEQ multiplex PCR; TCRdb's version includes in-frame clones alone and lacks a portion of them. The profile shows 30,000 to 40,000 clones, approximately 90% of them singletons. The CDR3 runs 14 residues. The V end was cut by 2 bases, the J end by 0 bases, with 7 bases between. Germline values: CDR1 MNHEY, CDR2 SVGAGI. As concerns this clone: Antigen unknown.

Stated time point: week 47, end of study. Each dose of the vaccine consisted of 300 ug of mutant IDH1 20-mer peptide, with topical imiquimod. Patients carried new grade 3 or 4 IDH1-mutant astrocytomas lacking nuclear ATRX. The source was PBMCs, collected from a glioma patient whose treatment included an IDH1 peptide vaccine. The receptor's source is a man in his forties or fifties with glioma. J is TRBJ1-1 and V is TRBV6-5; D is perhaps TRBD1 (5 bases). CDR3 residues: CASSYDRLNTEAFF. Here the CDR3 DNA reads TGTGCCAGCAGTTACGACAGACTGAACACTGAAGCTTTCTTT.